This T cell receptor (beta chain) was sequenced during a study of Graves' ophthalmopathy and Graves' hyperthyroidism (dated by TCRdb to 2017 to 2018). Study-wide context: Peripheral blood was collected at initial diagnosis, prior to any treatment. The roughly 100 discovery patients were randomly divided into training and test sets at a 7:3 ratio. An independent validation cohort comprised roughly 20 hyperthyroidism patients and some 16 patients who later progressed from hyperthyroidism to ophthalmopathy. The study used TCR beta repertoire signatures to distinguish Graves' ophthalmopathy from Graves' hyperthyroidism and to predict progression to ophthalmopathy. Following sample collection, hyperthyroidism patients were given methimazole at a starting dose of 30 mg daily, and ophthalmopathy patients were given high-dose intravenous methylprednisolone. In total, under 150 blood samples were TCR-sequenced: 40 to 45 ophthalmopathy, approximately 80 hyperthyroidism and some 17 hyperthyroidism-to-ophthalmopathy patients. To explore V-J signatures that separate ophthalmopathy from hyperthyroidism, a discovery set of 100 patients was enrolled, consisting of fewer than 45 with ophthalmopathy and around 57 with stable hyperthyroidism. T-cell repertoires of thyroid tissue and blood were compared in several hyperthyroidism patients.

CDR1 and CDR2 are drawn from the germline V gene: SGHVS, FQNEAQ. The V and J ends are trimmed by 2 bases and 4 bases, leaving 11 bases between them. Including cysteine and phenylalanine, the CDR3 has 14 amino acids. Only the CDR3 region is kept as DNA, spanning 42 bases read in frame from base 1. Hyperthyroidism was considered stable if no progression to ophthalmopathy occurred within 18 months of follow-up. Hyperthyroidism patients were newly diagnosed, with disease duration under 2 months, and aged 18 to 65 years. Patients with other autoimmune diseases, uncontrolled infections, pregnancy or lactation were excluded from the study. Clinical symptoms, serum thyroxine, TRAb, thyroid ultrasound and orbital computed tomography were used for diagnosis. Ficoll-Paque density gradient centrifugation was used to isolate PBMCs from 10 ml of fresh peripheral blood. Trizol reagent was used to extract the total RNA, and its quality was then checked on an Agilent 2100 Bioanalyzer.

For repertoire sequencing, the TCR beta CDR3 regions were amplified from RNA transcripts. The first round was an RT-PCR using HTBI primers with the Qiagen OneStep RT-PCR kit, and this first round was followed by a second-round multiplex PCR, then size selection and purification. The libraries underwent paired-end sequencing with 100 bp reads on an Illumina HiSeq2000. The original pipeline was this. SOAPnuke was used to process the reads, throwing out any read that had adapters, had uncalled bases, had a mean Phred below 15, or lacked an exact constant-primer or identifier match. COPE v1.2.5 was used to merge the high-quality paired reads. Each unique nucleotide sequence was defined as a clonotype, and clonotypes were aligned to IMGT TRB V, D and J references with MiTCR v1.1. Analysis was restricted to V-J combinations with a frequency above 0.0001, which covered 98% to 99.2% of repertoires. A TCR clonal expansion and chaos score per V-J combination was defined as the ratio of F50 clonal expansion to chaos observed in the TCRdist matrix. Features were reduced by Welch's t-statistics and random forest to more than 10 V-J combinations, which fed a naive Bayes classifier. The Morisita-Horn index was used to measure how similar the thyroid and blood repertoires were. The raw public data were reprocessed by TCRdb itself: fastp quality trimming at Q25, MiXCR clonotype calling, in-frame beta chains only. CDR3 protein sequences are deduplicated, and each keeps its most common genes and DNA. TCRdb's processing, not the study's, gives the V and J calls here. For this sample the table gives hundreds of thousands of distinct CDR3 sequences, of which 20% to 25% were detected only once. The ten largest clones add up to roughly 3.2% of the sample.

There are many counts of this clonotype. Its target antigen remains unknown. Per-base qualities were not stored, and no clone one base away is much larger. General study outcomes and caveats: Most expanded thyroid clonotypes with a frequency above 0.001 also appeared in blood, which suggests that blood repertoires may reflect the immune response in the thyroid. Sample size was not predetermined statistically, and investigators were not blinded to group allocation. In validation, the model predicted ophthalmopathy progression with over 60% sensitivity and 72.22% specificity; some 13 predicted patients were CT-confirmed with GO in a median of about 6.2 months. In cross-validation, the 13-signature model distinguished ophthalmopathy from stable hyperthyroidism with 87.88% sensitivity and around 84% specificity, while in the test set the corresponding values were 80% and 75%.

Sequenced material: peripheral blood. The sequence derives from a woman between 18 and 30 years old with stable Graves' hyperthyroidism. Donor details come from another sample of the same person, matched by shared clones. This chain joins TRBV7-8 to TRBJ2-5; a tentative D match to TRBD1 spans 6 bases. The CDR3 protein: CASSLNRVRETQYF. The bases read TGTGCCAGCAGCTTAAACAGGGTTCGAGAGACCCAGTACTTC.